This TCR beta chain was documented in a study of neoadjuvant nivolumab and ipilimumab in lung cancer. General observations from the study: From pretherapy to surgery, tumor richness and clonality rose with dual therapy. Only a single major-pathologic-response sample was available for clonality analysis. Blood richness before therapy tracked richness in tumors resected after neoadjuvant therapy.

Turning to this clone: What it binds is not known.

TCRdb keeps only in-frame clones here, not all; method: immunoSEQ multiplex PCR. The sample includes about 27,000 clones, roughly three quarters seen only once; the top ten take roughly 18%. The receptor comes from an adult with non-small cell lung cancer. The sample in question was tumor tissue, obtained after neoadjuvant nivolumab, alone or with ipilimumab, at or shortly before surgery.

The DNA for the CDR3 is TGTGCCTGGAAACGGAAAGGGGGGGTAATGAACACTGAAGCTTTCTTT. Encoded protein: CAWKRKGGVMNTEAFF. The chain is built from TRBV30 and TRBJ1-1; a weak D match, TRBD1 (6 bases). The CDR3 contains 16 residues. The germline gives CDR1 GTSNPN, CDR2 SVGIG (reference sequence). V lost 4 bases and J lost 0, with 18 bases in between. The entire variable domain, with the rest obtained from reference TRBV30 and TRBJ1-1, is as follows: SQTIHQWPATLVQPVGSPLSLECTVEGTSNPNLYWYRQAAGRGLQLLFYSVGIGQISSEVPQNLSASRPQDRQFILSSKKLLLSDSGFYLCAWKRKGGVMNTEAFFGQGTRLTVV.